The next 8 T cell receptor beta chains were all read from a single sample in a study of graft-versus-host responses after intestinal transplantation. The assay was immunoSEQ multiplex PCR, and TCRdb's table has in-frame clones only and misses some. This sample yields some 27,000 clones, of which 80% to 95% are seen a single time; 0.5% to 0.65% belongs to the top ten. The starting material was PBMCs, obtained 18 days after transplant. The receptors were sampled from a human patient who received an intestinal transplant, so some T cells may come from the graft donor.

The table lists this clone with a count of one. The genes are TRBV6-6 and TRBJ1-1, with a weak D call TRBD1 (6 bases). The V end lost 2 bases, the J end lost 0 bases, and 7 bases lay between the germline ends. The CDR3 is 14 amino acids. Per germline, CDR1 MNHNY and CDR2 SVGAGI (reference sequence). The CDR3 reads CASSYGGLNTEAFF. CDR3 in DNA: TGTGCCAGCAGTTACGGGGGGCTGAACACTGAAGCTTTCTTT.

The chain employs TRBV27 and TRBJ2-7; D uncertain. CDR1 is MNHEY, CDR2 SMNVEV, per germline (reference sequence). The CDR3 consists of 15 residues. Trimming took 5 bases from V and 3 from J, leaving 17 bases between them. The CDR3 sequence is CASSQFTPPYYEQYF. The CDR3 nucleotides read TGTGCCAGCAGTCAATTTACCCCTCCCTACTACGAGCAGTACTTC.

The chain has TRBV9 and TRBJ1-1; 8 bases agree with TRBD1. V lost 0 bases to trimming and J lost 1 base; unmatched junction nucleotides: 2. Germline loops: CDR1 SGDLS, CDR2 YYNGEE. CDR3 size: 15 residues. The CDR3, as DNA: TGTGCCAGCAGCGTAGAGACAGGGGCGAACACTGAAGCTTTCTTT. Residues: CASSVETGANTEAFF.

This sequence joins TRBV4-2 and TRBJ2-4, with a possible D match to TRBD1 (5 bases). Trimming cost V 0 bases and J 6 bases, with 6 bases left between them. This CDR3 has 13 residues. CDR1 and CDR2 (germline): LGHNA, YNFKEQ. The CDR3 region is CASSQDRANIQYF. The CDR3 DNA reads as TGTGCCAGCAGCCAAGACAGGGCAAACATTCAGTACTTC.

This chain connects TRBV29-1 to TRBJ1-3, with D possibly TRBD1 on 5 matching bases. Trimming stripped 3 bases from V and 4 bases from J, with 10 bases between. Per germline, CDR1 SQVTM and CDR2 ANQGSEA. The CDR3 is 13 residues long. The CDR3 here is CSVEGGFGNTIYF. Written as DNA, the CDR3 is TGCAGCGTTGAGGGGGGTTTCGGAAACACCATATATTTT.

The rearrangement uses TRBV27 and TRBJ1-5; D gene uncertain. V lost 0 bases, J lost 3 bases, and 15 bases lay in between. Germline CDR1 and CDR2: MNHEY and SMNVEV (reference sequence). This CDR3 contains 17 residues. The CDR3 here is CASSLSGRGVNNQPQHF. Here the CDR3 DNA reads TGTGCCAGCAGTTTATCGGGCCGGGGAGTCAACAATCAGCCCCAGCATTTT.

This clone showed up just once. The chain joins TRBV19 to TRBJ2-4; D is uncertain. CDR1 LNHDA and CDR2 SQIVND come from the germline V gene (reference sequence). The CDR3 totals 13 residues. V lost 4 bases and J lost 1, with 5 bases in between. CDR3 amino acids: CASSTGAKNIQYF. The CDR3 DNA reads as TGTGCCAGTAGTACTGGGGCCAAAAACATTCAGTACTTC.

The chain combines TRBV27 with TRBJ2-3; possible D gene TRBD2, 5 bases. The ends were cut back, 6 bases at V and 6 bases at J, with 16 bases in the middle. Looked up from germline, CDR1 is MNHEY and CDR2 is SMNVEV (reference sequence). The CDR3 length is 14 residues. CDR3 bases: TGTGCCAGCAGAACTAGGTTGAGTGCGGATACGCAGTATTTT. Translating gives CASRTRLSADTQYF.